These 9 T cell receptor beta chains share one sample of origin, sequenced in a study of control samples from healthy donors and cancer patients (dated by TCRdb to 2018 to 2020). The library was built by means of the immunoSEQ multiplex PCR assay. The source is immuneACCESS, and TCRdb retained only in-frame sequences with V and J called. Part of the clones is not carried over; for the studies checked, unresolved V genes explain less than half of this, and the remainder is unexplained. Recorded for this sample are about 77,000 clones; 85% to 95% of them occurred a single time. Together, the top ten hold almost 6% of the sample. Source material: blood. Source of these receptors: a woman aged 55-69 years in good health.

This clone came up once. The chain uses TRBV6-5 and TRBJ1-6, with 8 bases matching TRBD1. This CDR3 spans 13 amino acids. The germline gives CDR1 MNHEY, CDR2 SVGAGI. Losses at the gene ends were 5 bases for V and 14 bases for J; bases not matched to a gene: 8. The CDR3 bases are TGTGCCAGCAGTAGACAGGGGTCTGATTCCCTCCACTTT. Amino acid sequence: CASSRQGSDSLHF.

The chain links TRBV2 to TRBJ2-3; TRBD2 might be the D (5 bases). The CDR3 covers 14 residues. Germline CDR1 SNHLY, CDR2 FYNNEI. Trimming left V 7 bases short and J 5 bases short, with 16 bases between. In DNA form, the CDR3 reads TGTGCCAGCAAGTGGGAGATGGGAATAGATACGCAGTATTTT. It yields the protein CASKWEMGIDTQYF.

The chain is built from TRBV6-5 and TRBJ2-3; 7 bases line up with TRBD2. The CDR3 runs to 15 residues. Germline V gene data show CDR1 as MNHEY and CDR2 as SVGAGI. V lost 6 bases to trimming and J lost 0 bases; unmatched junction nucleotides: 6. For the CDR3, the DNA is TGTGCCAGCAGGAGGGGAGCGGGGAGCACAGATACGCAGTATTTT. The encoded protein is CASRRGAGSTDTQYF.

This chain uses TRBV3-1 (or the pseudogene TRBV3-2) with TRBJ1-6; D ambiguous. The V gene's germline CDR1 is LGHDT and CDR2 YNNKEL (reference sequence). The CDR3 covers 12 residues. Trimming removed 5 bases at V and 5 bases at J, with 4 bases between. The CDR3 region is CASSVNNSPLHF. CDR3 nucleotides: TGTGCCAGCAGCGTGAATAATTCACCCCTCCACTTT.

This rearrangement joins TRBV18 to TRBJ2-1, with D uncertain. V was pared by 6 bases and J by 4 bases, with 19 bases between. Germline values: CDR1 KGHSH, CDR2 LQKENI. The CDR3 totals 16 residues. The CDR3: CASSLLVQNPYNEQFF. Written as DNA, the CDR3 is TGTGCCAGCTCCTTATTGGTGCAGAACCCTTACAATGAGCAGTTCTTC.

The genes are TRBV10-2 and TRBJ2-1, with D possibly TRBD1 on 5 matching bases. Trimming removed 2 bases at V and 7 bases at J, with 21 bases between. This CDR3 comprises 17 residues. CDR1 is WSHSY, CDR2 SAAADI, per germline. In DNA form, the CDR3 reads TGCGCCAGCAGTGAGCCATCGGTCGATCTACCAGGGAATGAGCAGTTCTTC. This codes for CASSEPSVDLPGNEQFF.

This chain uses TRBV9 with TRBJ2-7; 7 bases map to TRBD2. The CDR3 covers 15 residues. Per germline, CDR1 SGDLS and CDR2 YYNGEE. Losses at the gene ends were 0 bases for V and 2 bases for J; bases not matched to a gene: 5. CDR3 sequence: CASSVGSTSAYEQYF. The CDR3 coding sequence is TGTGCCAGCAGCGTAGGTAGTACTAGCGCCTACGAGCAGTACTTC.

In DNA, the CDR3 is TGTGCCAGCAGTGCTGGGACCGGGACAGGGGTTTACGAGCAGTACTTC. Its protein product is CASSAGTGTGVYEQYF. This rearrangement joins TRBV2 to TRBJ2-7, with TRBD1 matching over 10 bases. Germline assignment: CDR1 SNHLY and CDR2 FYNNEI. J lost 4 bases, V lost 4 bases, and 10 bases had no gene match. The CDR3 runs to 16 residues.

The chain has TRBV30 and TRBJ1-5; 7 positions match TRBD1. V lost 3 bases and J lost 9; bases outside the gene matches: 5. Germline V gene sequence: CDR1 GTSNPN, CDR2 SVGIG (reference sequence). The CDR3 runs to 12 residues. CDR3 in DNA: TGTGCCTGGAGGCCAGGGGGAGGGCCCCAGCATTTT. The encoded protein is CAWRPGGGPQHF.